This entry concerns a single TCR beta chain. V gave up 2 bases and J gave up 3 bases; unmatched junction bases: 11. Germline V gene sequence: CDR1 SGHRS, CDR2 YFSETQ. This CDR3 has 18 amino acids. The data belong to a study of early T cells in non-severe SARS-CoV-2 infection. TCRdb re-derived calls from the 5' RACE reads in MiXCR, one entry per CDR3 protein. The data hold tens of thousands of distinct CDR3 sequences, with more than 7% observed a single time. Sequenced: whole blood. V gene TRBV5-1 combines with J gene TRBJ2-7; 13 bases agree with TRBD2. The sequence came from an adult who was a healthcare worker with PCR-confirmed SARS-CoV-2 infection or an uninfected control (not recorded which). In DNA, the CDR3 is TGCGCCAGCAGCTTAGGTGGGACTAGCGGGACCCAAGGCTACGAGCAGTACTTC. This encodes CASSLGGTSGTQGYEQYF.